The source of this T cell receptor beta chain is a study of blood T cells in healthy people across ages. Primers used in a second PCR of about 6 to 11 cycles were a sample-barcoded 5' primer and a J-beta primer mix. TCRdb re-analysed the 5' RACE reads in MiXCR, keeping a single row per CDR3 protein. The sample carries about 800,000 distinct CDR3 sequences, 20% to 25% recorded once. V gave up 3 bases and J gave up 3 bases; unmatched junction bases: 6. This CDR3 is built from 14 residues. Germline values: CDR1 SGHRS, CDR2 YFSETQ. This sample also belongs to another study, concerning T cells of mothers and their children.

The gene calls are TRBV5-1 and TRBJ2-7; TRBD1 matches at 7 bases. The sample taken for sequencing was blood. The sequence was obtained from a boy aged 5-17 years in good health. The CDR3 DNA is TGCGCCAGCAGCTCAACCGGGACAGTCTACGAGCAGTACTTC. This translates into CASSSTGTVYEQYF.